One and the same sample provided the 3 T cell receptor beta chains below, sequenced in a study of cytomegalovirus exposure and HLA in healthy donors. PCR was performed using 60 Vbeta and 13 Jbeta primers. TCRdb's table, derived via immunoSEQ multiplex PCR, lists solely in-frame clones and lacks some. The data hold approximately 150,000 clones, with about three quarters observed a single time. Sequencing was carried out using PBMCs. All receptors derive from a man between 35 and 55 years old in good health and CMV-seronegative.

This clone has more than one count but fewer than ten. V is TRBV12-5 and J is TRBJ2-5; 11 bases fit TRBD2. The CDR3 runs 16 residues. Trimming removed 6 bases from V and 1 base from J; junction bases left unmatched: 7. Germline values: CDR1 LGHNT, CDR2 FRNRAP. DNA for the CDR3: TGTGCTAGTGGATCCCTAGCGGGAGGTTCCCAAGAGACCCAGTACTTC. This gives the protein CASGSLAGGSQETQYF.

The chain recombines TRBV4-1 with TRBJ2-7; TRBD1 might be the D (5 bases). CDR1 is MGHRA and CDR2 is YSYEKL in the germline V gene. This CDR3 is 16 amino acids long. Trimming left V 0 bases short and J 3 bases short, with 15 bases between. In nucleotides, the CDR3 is TGCGCCAGCAGCCAAGATATGTCAGGGTCGATCTACGAGCAGTACTTC. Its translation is CASSQDMSGSIYEQYF.

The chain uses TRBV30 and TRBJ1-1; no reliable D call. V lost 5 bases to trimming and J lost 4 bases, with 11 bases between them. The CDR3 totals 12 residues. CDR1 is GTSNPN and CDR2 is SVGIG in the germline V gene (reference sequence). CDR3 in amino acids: CAWLGESTEAFF. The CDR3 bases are TGTGCCTGGCTTGGGGAGAGCACTGAAGCTTTCTTT.